The 19 T cell receptor beta chains below were found in one sample sequenced in a study of cytomegalovirus exposure and HLA in healthy donors. The PCR made use of 60 Vbeta and 13 Jbeta primers. The protocol was immunoSEQ multiplex PCR, while the TCRdb copy is restricted to in-frame clones and leaves out a portion. The sample lists more than 130,000 clones, roughly 77% occurring once. The specimen was PBMCs. These receptors were obtained from a young man in good health and CMV-seronegative.

The chain couples TRBV7-6 to TRBJ1-5, with D uncertain. V lost 1 base to trimming and J lost 6 bases, with 10 bases between them. CDR1 and CDR2 (germline): SGHVS, FNYEAQ. The CDR3 loop spans 14 amino acids. The CDR3 region has the DNA TGTGCCAGCAGCTTAGTTGAGGGCGGTCAGCCCCAGCATTTT. It yields the protein CASSLVEGGQPQHF. The full variable domain, with the rest looked up from reference TRBV7-6 and TRBJ1-5, is GAGVSQSPRYKVTKRGQDVALRCDPISGHVSLYWYRQALGQGPEFLTYFNYEAQQDKSGLPNDRFSAERPEGSISTLTIQRTEQRDSAMYRCASSLVEGGQPQHFGDGTRLSIL.

The chain employs TRBV27 and TRBJ2-3; TRBD2 agrees at 7 bases. Germline V gene sequence: CDR1 MNHEY, CDR2 SMNVEV (reference sequence). J gave up 6 bases and V 3 bases, and 12 bases lay outside the gene matches. The CDR3 is 16 residues long. The CDR3 loop reads CASSLPPSGLGDTQYF. The CDR3 DNA reads as TGTGCCAGCAGTTTGCCCCCTTCTGGACTAGGTGATACGCAGTATTTT.

The V call is TRBV5-8, the J call TRBJ1-1; the match to TRBD1 covers 10 bases. Trimming removed 5 bases from V and 4 bases from J; junction bases left unmatched: 8. Looked up from germline, CDR1 is SGHTS and CDR2 is YDEGEE. This CDR3 contains 15 residues. The CDR3 DNA follows: TGTGCCAGCAGTTATGATTGGACAGGGGGCACTGAAGCTTTCTTT. This sequence encodes CASSYDWTGGTEAFF.

This clone showed up just once. CDR3 sequence reads: CASSRGGGTEAFF. The CDR3 DNA reads TGCGCCAGCAGTCGCGGTGGTGGCACTGAAGCTTTCTTT. This rearrangement joins TRBV10-1 to TRBJ1-1; no firm D call. In germline, CDR1 is WNHNN, CDR2 SYGVQD (reference sequence). Trimming stripped 5 bases from V and 4 bases from J, with 11 bases between. The CDR3 spans 13 residues.

This clone was counted a single time. This rearrangement joins TRBV10-3 to TRBJ2-5, with a possible D match to TRBD2 (6 bases). This CDR3 has 17 amino acids. Germline CDR1 ENHRY, CDR2 SYGVKD. Trimming cost V 4 bases and J 5 bases, with 23 bases left between them. This chain's CDR3 is CAISGGMARGVWETQYF. The CDR3 DNA reads TGTGCCATCAGTGGGGGGATGGCGCGGGGCGTTTGGGAGACCCAGTACTTC.

V is TRBV2 and J is TRBJ1-5, with a possible D match to TRBD1 (5 bases). From germline, CDR1 is SNHLY and CDR2 FYNNEI. V was trimmed by 5 bases and J by 3 bases, leaving 11 bases between them. This CDR3 comprises 14 residues. CDR3 coding DNA: TGTGCCAGCAGTAGAGACAGCCTCAATCAGCCCCAGCATTTT. This translates into CASSRDSLNQPQHF.

This clone was seen more than once but under ten times. The V and J genes are TRBV30 and TRBJ1-1; a possible D gene is TRBD1 (5 bases). CDR1 is GTSNPN, CDR2 SVGIG, per germline (reference sequence). The CDR3 contains 14 residues. V lost 0 bases and J lost 5, with 13 bases in between. This CDR3 is CAWSVSPGRTEAFF. The CDR3 DNA follows: TGTGCCTGGAGTGTTTCCCCAGGGAGGACTGAAGCTTTCTTT.

The V and J genes are TRBV6-6 and TRBJ1-5, with D perhaps matching TRBD1 (5 bases). The CDR3 length is 13 residues. V was cut by 6 bases and J by 7 bases, with 13 bases left in between. The germline V gene encodes CDR1 MNHNY and CDR2 SVGAGI (reference sequence). The CDR3 sequence is CASSADTGQPQHF. DNA for the CDR3: TGTGCCAGCAGCGCGGACACTGGGCAGCCCCAGCATTTT.

V is TRBV28 and J is TRBJ1-4; D is possibly TRBD1 (6 bases). The V end lost 3 bases, the J end lost 3 bases, and 8 bases lay between the germline ends. CDR1 and CDR2 from the germline V gene are MDHEN and SYDVKM. The CDR3 runs to 14 residues. This CDR3 is CASSFEGANEKLFF. The CDR3 region has the DNA TGTGCCAGCAGTTTCGAGGGGGCTAATGAAAAACTGTTTTTT. The full variable domain, with the rest looked up from reference TRBV28 and TRBJ1-4, is DVKVTQSSRYLVKRTGEKVFLECVQDMDHENMFWYRQDPGLGLRLIYFSYDVKMKEKGDIPEGYSVSREKKERFSLILESASTNQTSMYLCASSFEGANEKLFFGSGTQLSVL.

V and J are TRBV5-6 and TRBJ2-1; 8 bases match TRBD1. The J segment lost 8 bases and the V segment lost 3 bases, leaving 19 bases of the junction unmatched. This CDR3 has 18 amino acids. The germline CDR1 and CDR2 sequences are SGHDT and YYEEEE. The CDR3 reads CASSSVNTLKDRGHEQFF. The CDR3 DNA reads as TGTGCCAGCAGCTCCGTAAACACCCTGAAAGACAGGGGCCATGAGCAGTTCTTC.

The rearrangement links TRBV5-1 to TRBJ1-3; D is perhaps TRBD1 (6 bases). Germline CDR1 is SGHRS and CDR2 is YFSETQ. The CDR3 runs 16 residues. V lost 3 bases, J lost 4 bases, and 17 bases lay in between. The CDR3: CASSSLDSLKGNTIYF. CDR3 coding DNA: TGCGCCAGCAGCTCCCTGGACAGCCTAAAAGGAAACACCATATATTTT.

The chain employs TRBV11-2 and TRBJ2-3; weak D call: TRBD1 (7 bases). This CDR3 comprises 16 residues. Germline V gives CDR1 SGHAT, CDR2 FQNNGV. V was trimmed by 1 base and J by 5 bases, leaving 16 bases between them. For the CDR3, the DNA is TGTGCCAGCAGCTTAGGTACAGGGGACTTACGAGATACGCAGTATTTT. This sequence encodes CASSLGTGDLRDTQYF.

This rearrangement joins TRBV6-5 to TRBJ1-3, with D unresolved. Trimming removed 2 bases at V and 0 bases at J, with 11 bases between. Germline values: CDR1 MNHEY, CDR2 SVGAGI. This CDR3 contains 16 residues. The CDR3 region has the DNA TGTGCCAGCAGTTACACGCGGGAAATCTCTGGAAACACCATATATTTT. Translated: CASSYTREISGNTIYF.

The V call is TRBV10-3, the J call TRBJ2-7; weak D call: TRBD1 (6 bases). V was clipped by 3 bases and J by 6 bases, with 15 bases between them. The CDR3 sequence is 14 residues long. Germline CDR1 reads ENHRY; CDR2 reads SYGVKD. The CDR3 region is CAISEGGGAREQYF. For the CDR3, the DNA is TGTGCCATCAGTGAAGGGGGTGGGGCCCGCGAGCAGTACTTC.

This clone was detected a few times. The chain combines TRBV27 with TRBJ1-5; D is ambiguous. Germline V gene data show CDR1 as MNHEY and CDR2 as SMNVEV (reference sequence). CDR3 length equals 14 residues. V lost 6 bases and J 1 base, leaving 10 bases between the germline ends. CDR3 DNA: TGTGCCAGCAGCGACCCTAGGAGCAATCAGCCCCAGCATTTT. This codes for CASSDPRSNQPQHF.

The chain has TRBV18 and TRBJ1-1, with 8 bases aligning to TRBD1. The V gene end was trimmed by 4 bases and the J gene end by 5 bases; junction bases not matched to a gene: 6. The CDR3 spans 14 residues. Germline CDR1 is KGHSH and CDR2 is LQKENI. In DNA, the CDR3 is TGTGCCAGCTCACTTGGACAGGGAGTTACTGAAGCTTTCTTT. Protein: CASSLGQGVTEAFF.

CDR3 loop: CASSLDWPSTETQYF. The CDR3 DNA is TGTGCCAGCAGCTTGGACTGGCCATCGACGGAGACCCAGTACTTC. The V and J genes are TRBV11-2 and TRBJ2-5, with D maybe TRBD2 (5 bases). Germline V CDR1 and CDR2: SGHAT, FQNNGV. V lost 3 bases and J 5 bases, leaving 16 bases between the germline ends. The CDR3 contains 15 residues.

The J gene is TRBJ2-3, the V gene TRBV7-9; TRBD2 matches at 10 bases. The CDR3 loop spans 15 amino acids. CDR1 SEHNR and CDR2 FQNEAQ come from the germline V gene (reference sequence). J was trimmed by 3 bases and V by 5 bases; bases with no gene match: 5. This CDR3 is CASSLYSGGTDTQYF. The CDR3 region has the DNA TGTGCCAGCAGCCTCTATAGCGGGGGGACAGATACGCAGTATTTT.

This clone was seen a few times. The CDR3 sequence: CASSRGTGFYNEQFF. Here the CDR3 DNA reads TGTGCCAGCAGCCGCGGGACAGGGTTTTACAATGAGCAGTTCTTC. V gene TRBV5-8 combines with J gene TRBJ2-1; TRBD1 aligns across 9 bases. Unmatched junction bases numbered 6, after V lost 4 bases and J lost 4 bases. Looked up from germline, CDR1 is SGHTS and CDR2 is YDEGEE. The length of the CDR3 is 15 residues.